Each of the 12 T cell receptor beta chains below was sequenced from the same sample in a study of blood T cell repertoires in COVID-19. Method: immunoSEQ multiplex PCR; TCRdb's copy keeps in-frame clones and lacks some. The sample lists approximately 450,000 clones, around 89% occurring once. Material for sequencing was peripheral blood. Receptors were obtained from a woman under 40 with acute or convalescent COVID-19.

This chain connects TRBV5-1 to TRBJ1-1; D not resolved. Germline CDR1 SGHRS, CDR2 YFSETQ. The V and J ends lost 4 bases and 4 bases respectively, with 11 bases between them. CDR3 length equals 13 residues. CDR3 sequence reads: CASSEPFGTEAFF. The CDR3 nucleotides are TGCGCCAGCAGCGAACCTTTCGGCACTGAAGCTTTCTTT.

The CDR3 bases are TGTGCCTGGGCTAGCGGGGGCTCCTACAATGAGCAGTTCTTC. Amino acids: CAWASGGSYNEQFF. The chain employs TRBV30 and TRBJ2-1; 10 bases fit TRBD2. This CDR3 is 14 amino acids long. Trimming at V came to 5 bases and at J to 0 bases, leaving 1 base not matched to a gene. Germline loops: CDR1 GTSNPN, CDR2 SVGIG (reference sequence). The full variable domain, with the rest looked up from reference TRBV30 and TRBJ2-1, is SQTIHQWPATLVQPVGSPLSLECTVEGTSNPNLYWYRQAAGRGLQLLFYSVGIGQISSEVPQNLSASRPQDRQFILSSKKLLLSDSGFYLCAWASGGSYNEQFFGPGTRLTVL.

The chain employs TRBV9 and TRBJ2-1; a possible D gene is TRBD2 (6 bases). V was trimmed by 4 bases and J by 2 bases, leaving 10 bases between them. This CDR3 region has 14 residues. Germline-derived CDR1 and CDR2 are SGDLS and YYNGEE. The CDR3, as DNA: TGTGCCAGCAGCCCCGGGGGAGCCTACAATGAGCAGTTCTTC. Protein: CASSPGGAYNEQFF.

The chain recombines TRBV7-7 with TRBJ2-1, with D perhaps matching TRBD1 (5 bases). CDR3 length equals 14 residues. Trimming removed 0 bases at V and 10 bases at J, with 13 bases between. Germline V lookup: CDR1 SSHAT, CDR2 FNYEAQ (reference sequence). The CDR3 loop reads CASSLAIDSREQFF. The DNA for the CDR3 is TGTGCCAGCAGCTTAGCTATAGACAGTAGGGAGCAGTTCTTC.

This chain uses TRBV4-1 with TRBJ2-7; TRBD2 matches 9 bases. The germline gives CDR1 MGHRA, CDR2 YSYEKL. J was trimmed by 4 bases and V by 0 bases; bases with no gene match: 4. The CDR3 is 15 residues long. CDR3 residues: CASSQEASGAYEQYF. In DNA form, the CDR3 reads TGCGCCAGCAGCCAAGAAGCTAGCGGGGCGTACGAGCAGTACTTC.

The gene calls are TRBV30 and TRBJ1-2; D uncertain. Germline values: CDR1 GTSNPN, CDR2 SVGIG (reference sequence). The CDR3 runs 15 residues. Trimming removed 3 bases at V and 0 bases at J, with 14 bases between. CDR3 region: CAWSLSLFSNYGYTF. The CDR3, as DNA: TGTGCCTGGAGCCTGAGCCTCTTTTCTAACTATGGCTACACCTTC.

The gene calls are TRBV11-2 and TRBJ2-5, with D perhaps matching TRBD1 (5 bases). Germline values: CDR1 SGHAT, CDR2 FQNNGV. This CDR3 comprises 13 residues. Trimming cost V 3 bases and J 2 bases, with 7 bases left between them. The chain's CDR3 is CASSFPGQETQYF. CDR3 DNA sequence: TGTGCCAGCAGCTTCCCAGGGCAAGAGACCCAGTACTTC.

V and J are TRBV2 and TRBJ1-1, with D hard to call. Germline CDR1 reads SNHLY; CDR2 reads FYNNEI. The CDR3 sequence is 15 residues long. Trimming shortened V by 4 bases and J by 3 bases, and 15 bases separated the two germline ends. The CDR3: CASSAWEGVDTEAFF. The DNA of the CDR3 is TGTGCCAGCAGTGCATGGGAGGGCGTGGACACTGAAGCTTTCTTT.

The V and J genes are TRBV6-5 and TRBJ1-1, with D uncertain. CDR3 length: 13 amino acids. Trimming removed 0 bases from V and 6 bases from J, with 8 bases in between. CDR1 is MNHEY, CDR2 SVGAGI, per germline. The DNA for the CDR3 is TGTGCCAGCAGTTACTCGGGCAGGTCTGAAGCTTTCTTT. Protein: CASSYSGRSEAFF.

J is TRBJ1-6 and V is TRBV5-1, with D unclear. Trimming removed 0 bases from V and 14 bases from J, with 12 bases in between. The CDR3 has 13 residues. CDR1 is SGHRS and CDR2 is YFSETQ in the germline V gene. CDR3 residues: CASSLDEISSLHF. As DNA, the CDR3 is TGCGCCAGCAGCTTGGATGAGATTTCTTCCCTCCACTTT.

The table lists this clone with a few counts. The rearrangement uses TRBV3-1 (or the pseudogene TRBV3-2) and TRBJ2-3, with D uncertain. The CDR3 is made up of 16 amino acids. The V and J ends lost 1 base and 0 bases respectively, with 11 bases between them. Germline loops: CDR1 LGHDT, CDR2 YNNKEL (reference sequence). Here the CDR3 DNA reads TGTGCCAGCAGCCAAGTTTCTGGTACTAGCACAGATACGCAGTATTTT. Protein: CASSQVSGTSTDTQYF.

This clone was recorded once. Here the CDR3 DNA reads TGTGCCAGCAGCTTACAGGAAGCCGAAGCTTTCTTT. It yields the protein CASSLQEAEAFF. V gene TRBV5-6 combines with J gene TRBJ1-1; D is possibly TRBD1 (5 bases). The CDR3 sequence is 12 residues long. V was clipped by 2 bases and J by 8 bases, with 10 bases between them. In germline, CDR1 is SGHDT, CDR2 YYEEEE.